This T cell receptor beta chain came from a study of early T cells in non-severe SARS-CoV-2 infection. Study background: With bulk RNA from unsorted whole blood as input, sequencing yielded unpaired chains.

Separate cDNA molecules each had unique molecular identifiers attached to them. TCRdb reprocessed the 5' RACE reads via MiXCR and lists one record per CDR3 protein. The profile shows around 70,000 distinct CDR3 sequences, roughly 16% of them singletons. J was trimmed by 5 bases and V by 3 bases; bases with no gene match: 1. This CDR3 has 14 residues. Germline values: CDR1 KGHSH, CDR2 LQKENI. Only a few counts were recorded for this clonotype. Its antigen remains unidentified. The study, taken as a whole, reports: Matching with VDJdb favored anti-spike CD8 responses (missing private and CD4 specificities).

The receptor comes from an adult who was a healthcare worker with PCR-confirmed SARS-CoV-2 infection or an uninfected control (not recorded which). Sequenced: whole blood. The chain combines TRBV18 with TRBJ2-3, with TRBD1 identical over 11 bases. CDR3 coding DNA: TGTGCCAGCTCACCGGACAGGGGGCGAGATACGCAGTATTTT. Translated: CASSPDRGRDTQYF.